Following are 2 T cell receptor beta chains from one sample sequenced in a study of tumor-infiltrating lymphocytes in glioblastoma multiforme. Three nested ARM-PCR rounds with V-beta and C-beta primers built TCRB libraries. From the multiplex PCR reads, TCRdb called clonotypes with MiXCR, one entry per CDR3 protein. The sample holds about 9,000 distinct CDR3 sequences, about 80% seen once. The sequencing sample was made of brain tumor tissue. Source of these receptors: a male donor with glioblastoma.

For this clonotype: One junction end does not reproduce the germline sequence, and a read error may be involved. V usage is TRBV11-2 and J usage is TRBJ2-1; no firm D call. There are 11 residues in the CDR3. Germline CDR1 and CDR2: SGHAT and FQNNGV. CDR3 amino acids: CVSRIFNEQFF. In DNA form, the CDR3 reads TGTGTCAGCAGAATATTCAATGAGCAATTCTTC.

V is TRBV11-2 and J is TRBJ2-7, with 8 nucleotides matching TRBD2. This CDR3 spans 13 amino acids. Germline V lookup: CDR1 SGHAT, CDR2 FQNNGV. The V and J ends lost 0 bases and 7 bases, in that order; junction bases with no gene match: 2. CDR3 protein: CASSLEASGEQYF. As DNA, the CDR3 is TGTGCCAGCAGCTTAGAGGCTAGCGGGGAGCAGTACTTC.